These 9 T cell receptor beta chains share one sample of origin, sequenced in a study of blood T cell repertoires in COVID-19. Clones were sequenced by immunoSEQ multiplex PCR, and TCRdb holds only the in-frame ones, with some missing. The repertoire includes 200,000 to 300,000 clones, around 88% of them detected once, and around 1.8% sits in the top ten. The sequencing sample was made of peripheral blood. The receptors stem from a man aged 30-40 years with active or convalescent COVID-19.

The CDR3 DNA reads TGTGCCAGTAGTCCGGCGGGGAGCACAGATACGCAGTATTTT. Translating it yields CASSPAGSTDTQYF. The chain recombines TRBV19 with TRBJ2-3; a weak D match, TRBD2 (6 bases). The CDR3 has 14 residues. Trimming shortened V by 5 bases and J by 0 bases, and 9 bases separated the two germline ends. Germline lookup yields CDR1 LNHDA and CDR2 SQIVND (reference sequence).

The CDR3 is CASSPRQTETQYF. For the CDR3, the DNA is TGTGCCAGCTCACCGAGGCAGACGGAGACCCAGTACTTC. The V call is TRBV18, the J call TRBJ2-5; the D is unclear. CDR1 is KGHSH and CDR2 is LQKENI in the germline V gene. Deletions cut 3 bases from V and 5 bases from J, with 10 bases between. This CDR3 is 13 amino acids long.

A remark on this clone: The same CDR3 can be traced to other DNA sequences in this sample. This sequence joins TRBV7-7 and TRBJ2-5, with D possibly matching TRBD1 (6 bases). Germline CDR1 and CDR2: SSHAT and FNYEAQ (reference sequence). This CDR3 is 15 amino acids long. V was pared by 4 bases and J by 5 bases, with 17 bases between. CDR3 amino acids: CASSSSGGLPETQYF. The DNA for the CDR3 is TGTGCCAGCAGCTCCAGTGGGGGCCTCCCGGAGACCCAGTACTTC.

The chain links TRBV19 to TRBJ2-3; 8 bases line up with TRBD2. This CDR3 is built from 17 residues. The V gene end was trimmed by 1 base and the J gene end by 0 bases; junction bases not matched to a gene: 6. Looked up from germline, CDR1 is LNHDA and CDR2 is SQIVND (reference sequence). CDR3: CASSIGRAGASTDTQYF. CDR3 DNA: TGTGCCAGTAGTATAGGGCGAGCGGGGGCTAGCACAGATACGCAGTATTTT.

This clone was seen repeatedly, ten times or more. This rearrangement joins TRBV5-4 to TRBJ2-3; 8 bases align to TRBD2. In germline, CDR1 is SGHNT, CDR2 YYREEE (reference sequence). V gave up 0 bases and J gave up 5 bases; unmatched junction bases: 5. The CDR3 is 15 amino acids. CDR3 nucleotides: TGTGCCAGCAGCTTGGGTGGGACTAGAATAGATACGCAGTATTTT. Translating it yields CASSLGGTRIDTQYF.

This chain uses TRBV6-1 with TRBJ1-1; 8 positions agree with TRBD1. The CDR3 totals 15 residues. V dropped 2 bases and J dropped 1; count of bases not matched to a gene: 3. The germline V gene encodes CDR1 MNHNS and CDR2 SASEGT. The DNA for the CDR3 is TGTGCCAGCAGTGAATATGGGACAGGGAACACTGAAGCTTTCTTT. Protein sequence: CASSEYGTGNTEAFF.

The V call is TRBV30, the J call TRBJ2-2, with D possibly being TRBD1 (6 bases). In germline, CDR1 is GTSNPN, CDR2 SVGIG (reference sequence). This CDR3 has 13 residues. V lost 2 bases and J lost 7, with 11 bases in between. The chain's CDR3 is CAWSSRGNGELFF. The CDR3 DNA is TGTGCCTGGAGTAGCAGGGGTAACGGGGAGCTGTTTTTT.

This chain connects TRBV6-5 to TRBJ2-5; perhaps TRBD1 as D (5 bases). The CDR3 runs to 13 residues. V dropped 8 bases and J dropped 1 base, with 11 bases sitting between them. Germline CDR1 and CDR2: MNHEY and SVGAGI. The CDR3 DNA sequence: TGTGCCAGCCTCTGGGGCAGCCAAGAGACCCAGTACTTC. Translating it yields CASLWGSQETQYF.

This sequence joins TRBV12-3 or TRBV12-4 and TRBJ1-1; unclear D gene. The CDR3 totals 12 residues. V gave up 4 bases and J gave up 2 bases, with 5 bases separating them. The CDR3 is CASSYRNTEAFF. The CDR3 nucleotides read TGTGCCAGCAGTTACAGAAACACTGAAGCTTTCTTT.